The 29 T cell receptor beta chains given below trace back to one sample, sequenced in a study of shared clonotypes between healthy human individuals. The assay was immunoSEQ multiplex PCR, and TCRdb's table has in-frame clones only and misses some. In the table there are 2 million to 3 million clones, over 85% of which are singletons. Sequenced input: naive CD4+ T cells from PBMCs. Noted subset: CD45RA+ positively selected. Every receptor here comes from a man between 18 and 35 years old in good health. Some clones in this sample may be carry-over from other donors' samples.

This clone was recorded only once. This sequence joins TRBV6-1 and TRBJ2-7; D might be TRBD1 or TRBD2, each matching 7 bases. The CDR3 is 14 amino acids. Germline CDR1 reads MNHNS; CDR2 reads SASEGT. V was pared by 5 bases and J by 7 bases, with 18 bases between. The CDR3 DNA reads TGTGCCAGCAGTCCAGGACAGGCAGCGGGGGAGCAGTACTTC. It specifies CASSPGQAAGEQYF.

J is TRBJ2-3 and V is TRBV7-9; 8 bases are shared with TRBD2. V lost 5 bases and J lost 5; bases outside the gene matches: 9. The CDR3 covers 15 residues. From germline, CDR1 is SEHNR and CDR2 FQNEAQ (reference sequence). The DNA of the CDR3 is TGTGCCAGCAGCCCTCCGGGGGGGAGAATAGATACGCAGTATTTT. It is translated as CASSPPGGRIDTQYF.

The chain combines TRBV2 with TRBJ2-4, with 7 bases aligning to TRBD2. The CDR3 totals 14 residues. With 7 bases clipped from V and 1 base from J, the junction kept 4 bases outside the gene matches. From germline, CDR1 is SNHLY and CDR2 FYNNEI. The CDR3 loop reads CASMGGEAKNIQYF. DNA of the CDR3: TGTGCCAGCATGGGGGGGGAGGCCAAAAACATTCAGTACTTC.

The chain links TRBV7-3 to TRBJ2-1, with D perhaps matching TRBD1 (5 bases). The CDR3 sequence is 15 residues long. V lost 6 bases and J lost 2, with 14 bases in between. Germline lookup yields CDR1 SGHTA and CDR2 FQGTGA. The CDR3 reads CASSLRPDTYNEQFF. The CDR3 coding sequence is TGTGCCAGCAGTCTGAGGCCGGACACCTACAATGAGCAGTTCTTC.

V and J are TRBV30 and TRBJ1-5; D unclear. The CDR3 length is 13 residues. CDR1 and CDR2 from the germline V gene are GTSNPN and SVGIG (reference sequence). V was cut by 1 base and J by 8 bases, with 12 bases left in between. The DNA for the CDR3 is TGTGCCTGGAGTGGGGTTGGCCGGGAGCCCCAGCATTTT. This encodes CAWSGVGREPQHF.

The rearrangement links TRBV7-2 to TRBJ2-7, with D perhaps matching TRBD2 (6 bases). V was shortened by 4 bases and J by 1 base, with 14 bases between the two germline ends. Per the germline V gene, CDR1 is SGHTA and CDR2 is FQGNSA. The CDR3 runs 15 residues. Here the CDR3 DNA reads TGTGCCAGCAGCTCGTCGGGAGTGCGGTCCTACGAGCAGTACTTC. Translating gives CASSSSGVRSYEQYF.

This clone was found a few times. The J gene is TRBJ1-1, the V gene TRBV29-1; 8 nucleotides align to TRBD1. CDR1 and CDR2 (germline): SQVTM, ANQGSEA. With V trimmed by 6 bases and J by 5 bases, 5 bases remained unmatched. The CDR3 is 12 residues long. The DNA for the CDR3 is TGCAGCGTACGACAGGGGTTTACTGAAGCTTTCTTT. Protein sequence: CSVRQGFTEAFF.

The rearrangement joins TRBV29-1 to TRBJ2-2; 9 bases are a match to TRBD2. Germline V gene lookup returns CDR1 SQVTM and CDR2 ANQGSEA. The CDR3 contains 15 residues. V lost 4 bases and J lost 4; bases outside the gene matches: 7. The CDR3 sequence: CSVGGREGFTGELFF. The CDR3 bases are TGCAGCGTTGGTGGGCGGGAGGGTTTCACCGGGGAGCTGTTTTTT.

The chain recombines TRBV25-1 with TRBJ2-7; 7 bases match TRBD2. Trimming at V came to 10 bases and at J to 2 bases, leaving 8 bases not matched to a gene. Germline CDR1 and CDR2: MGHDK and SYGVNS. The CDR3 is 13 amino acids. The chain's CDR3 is CATRGDVTYEQYF. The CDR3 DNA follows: TGTGCCACCCGGGGGGACGTAACCTACGAGCAGTACTTC.

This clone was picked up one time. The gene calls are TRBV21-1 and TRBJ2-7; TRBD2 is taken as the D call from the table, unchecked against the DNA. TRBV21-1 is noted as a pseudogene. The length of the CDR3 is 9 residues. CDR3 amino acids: CASLHEQYF. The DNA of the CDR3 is TGTGCCAGCCTCCACGAGCAGTACTTC.

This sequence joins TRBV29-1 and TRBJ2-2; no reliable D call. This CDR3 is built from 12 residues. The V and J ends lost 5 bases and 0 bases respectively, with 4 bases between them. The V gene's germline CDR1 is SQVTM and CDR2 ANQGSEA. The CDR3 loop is CSVRANTGELFF. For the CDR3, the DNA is TGCAGCGTTCGGGCGAACACCGGGGAGCTGTTTTTT.

The CDR3 reads CASSVGLDTEAFF. The DNA for the CDR3 is TGTGCCAGCAGCGTGGGACTTGACACTGAAGCTTTCTTT. The rearrangement links TRBV9 to TRBJ1-1, with D perhaps matching TRBD1 (5 bases). Trimming removed 2 bases from V and 3 bases from J, with 8 bases in between. The CDR3 sequence is 13 residues long. Looked up from germline, CDR1 is SGDLS and CDR2 is YYNGEE.

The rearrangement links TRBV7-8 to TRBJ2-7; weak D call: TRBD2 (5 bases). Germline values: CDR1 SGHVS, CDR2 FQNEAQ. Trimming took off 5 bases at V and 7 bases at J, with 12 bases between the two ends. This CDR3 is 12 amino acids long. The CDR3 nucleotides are TGTGCCAGCAGCCCCCCCCGGGGTGAGCAGTACTTC. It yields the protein CASSPPRGEQYF.

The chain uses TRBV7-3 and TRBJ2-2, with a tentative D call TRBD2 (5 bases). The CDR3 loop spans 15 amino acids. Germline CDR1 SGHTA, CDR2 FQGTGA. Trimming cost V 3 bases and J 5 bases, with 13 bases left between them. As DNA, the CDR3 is TGTGCCAGCAGCTTTAATCCGACGGGGACCGGGGAGCTGTTTTTT. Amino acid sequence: CASSFNPTGTGELFF.

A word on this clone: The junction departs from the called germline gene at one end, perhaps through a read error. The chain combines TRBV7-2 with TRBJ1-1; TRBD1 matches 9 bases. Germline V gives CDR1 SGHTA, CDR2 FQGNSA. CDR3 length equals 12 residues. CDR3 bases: TGTGCCAGCAGCTCGACAGGGGGAAGGGAGGGATTT. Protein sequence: CASSSTGGREGF.

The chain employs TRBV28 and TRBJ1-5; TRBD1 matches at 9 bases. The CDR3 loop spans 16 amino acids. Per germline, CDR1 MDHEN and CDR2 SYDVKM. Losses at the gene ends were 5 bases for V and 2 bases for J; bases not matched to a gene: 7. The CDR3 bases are TGTGCCAGCAGTCCGACAGGGGGAAAGGGCAATCAGCCCCAGCATTTT. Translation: CASSPTGGKGNQPQHF.

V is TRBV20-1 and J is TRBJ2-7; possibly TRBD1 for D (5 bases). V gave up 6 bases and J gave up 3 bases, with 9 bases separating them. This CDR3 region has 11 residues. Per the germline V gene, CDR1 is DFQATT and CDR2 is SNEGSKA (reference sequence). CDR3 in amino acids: CSAKQDYEQYF. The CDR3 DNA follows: TGCAGTGCAAAACAGGACTACGAGCAGTACTTC.

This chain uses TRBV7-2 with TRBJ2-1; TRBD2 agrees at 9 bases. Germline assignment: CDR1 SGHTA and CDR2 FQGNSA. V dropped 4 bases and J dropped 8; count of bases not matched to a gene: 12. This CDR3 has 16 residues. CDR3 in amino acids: CASSSRTSAVTYEQFF. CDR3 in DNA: TGTGCCAGCAGCTCGAGGACTAGCGCGGTTACCTATGAGCAGTTCTTC.

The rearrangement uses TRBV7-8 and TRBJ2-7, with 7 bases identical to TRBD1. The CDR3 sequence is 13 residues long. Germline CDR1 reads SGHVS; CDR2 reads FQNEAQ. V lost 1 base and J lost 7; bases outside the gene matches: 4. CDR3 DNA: TGTGCCAGCAGCTTAGACAGGGGTGGAGAGCAGTACTTC. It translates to CASSLDRGGEQYF.

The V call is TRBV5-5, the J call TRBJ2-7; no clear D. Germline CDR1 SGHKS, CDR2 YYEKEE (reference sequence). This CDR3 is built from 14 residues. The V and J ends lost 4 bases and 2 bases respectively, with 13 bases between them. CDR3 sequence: CASSLGPGAYEQYF. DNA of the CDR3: TGTGCCAGCAGCCTCGGGCCAGGAGCCTACGAGCAGTACTTC.

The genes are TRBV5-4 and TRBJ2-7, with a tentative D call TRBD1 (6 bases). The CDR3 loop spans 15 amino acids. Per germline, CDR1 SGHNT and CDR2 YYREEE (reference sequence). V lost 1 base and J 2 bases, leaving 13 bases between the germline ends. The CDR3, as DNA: TGTGCCAGCAGCTTGTTCACAGGGAATCCCTACGAGCAGTACTTC. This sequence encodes CASSLFTGNPYEQYF. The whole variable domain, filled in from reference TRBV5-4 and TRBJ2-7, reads ETGVTQSPTHLIKTRGQQVTLRCSSQSGHNTVSWYQQALGQGPQFIFQYYREEENGRGNFPPRFSGLQFPNYSSELNVNALELDDSALYLCASSLFTGNPYEQYFGPGTRLTVT.

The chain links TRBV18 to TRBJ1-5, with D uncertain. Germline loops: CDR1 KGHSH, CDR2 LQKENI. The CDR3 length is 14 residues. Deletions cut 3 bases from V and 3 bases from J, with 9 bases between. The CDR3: CASSPARINQPQHF. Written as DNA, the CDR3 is TGTGCCAGCTCACCTGCTCGGATCAATCAGCCCCAGCATTTT.

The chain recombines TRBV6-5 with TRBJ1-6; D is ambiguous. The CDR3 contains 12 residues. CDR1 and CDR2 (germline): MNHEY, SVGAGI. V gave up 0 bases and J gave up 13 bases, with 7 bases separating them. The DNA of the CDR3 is TGTGCCAGCAGTTACTCCTCTGGTCCCCTCCACTTT. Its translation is CASSYSSGPLHF.

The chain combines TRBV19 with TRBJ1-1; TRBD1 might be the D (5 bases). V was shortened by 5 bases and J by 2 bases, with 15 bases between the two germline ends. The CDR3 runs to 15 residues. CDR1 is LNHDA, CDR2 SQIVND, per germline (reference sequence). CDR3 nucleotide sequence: TGTGCCAGTAGTCCTCAAAGAGACAGTAACACTGAAGCTTTCTTT. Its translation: CASSPQRDSNTEAFF.

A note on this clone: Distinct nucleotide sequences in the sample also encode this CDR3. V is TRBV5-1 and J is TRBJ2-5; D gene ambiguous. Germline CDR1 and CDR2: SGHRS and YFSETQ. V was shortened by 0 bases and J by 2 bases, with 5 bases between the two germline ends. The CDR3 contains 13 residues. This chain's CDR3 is CASSLAAQETQYF. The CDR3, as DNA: TGCGCCAGCAGCTTGGCGGCTCAAGAGACCCAGTACTTC.

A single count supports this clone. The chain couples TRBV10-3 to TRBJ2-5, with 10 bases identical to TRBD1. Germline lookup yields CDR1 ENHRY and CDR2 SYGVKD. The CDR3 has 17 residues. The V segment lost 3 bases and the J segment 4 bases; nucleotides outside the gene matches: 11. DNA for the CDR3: TGTGCCATCAGTGAAGGTTTGGGACAGGGGTTGGGAGAGACCCAGTACTTC. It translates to CAISEGLGQGLGETQYF.

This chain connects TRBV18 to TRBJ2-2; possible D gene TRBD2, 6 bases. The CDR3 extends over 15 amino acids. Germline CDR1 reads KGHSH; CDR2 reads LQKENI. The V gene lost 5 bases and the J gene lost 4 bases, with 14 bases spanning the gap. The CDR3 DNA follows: TGTGCCAGCTCAAAACAAGGAGGGTCCACCGGGGAGCTGTTTTTT. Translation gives CASSKQGGSTGELFF. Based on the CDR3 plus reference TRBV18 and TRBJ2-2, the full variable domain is NAGVMQNPRHLVRRRGQEARLRCSPMKGHSHVYWYRQLPEEGLKFMVYLQKENIIDESGMPKERFSAEFPKEGPSILRIQQVVRGDSAAYFCASSKQGGSTGELFFGEGSRLTVL.

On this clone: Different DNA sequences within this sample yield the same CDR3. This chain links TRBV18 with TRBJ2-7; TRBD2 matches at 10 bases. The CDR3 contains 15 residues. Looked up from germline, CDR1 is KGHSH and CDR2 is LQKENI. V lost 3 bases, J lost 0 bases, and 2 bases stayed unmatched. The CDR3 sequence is CASSPLAGVSYEQYF. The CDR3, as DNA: TGTGCCAGCTCACCCCTAGCGGGAGTCTCCTACGAGCAGTACTTC.

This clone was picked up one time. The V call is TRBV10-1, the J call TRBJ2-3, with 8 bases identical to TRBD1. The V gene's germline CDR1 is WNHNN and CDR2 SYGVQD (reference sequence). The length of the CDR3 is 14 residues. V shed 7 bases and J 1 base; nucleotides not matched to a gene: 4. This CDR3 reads CASTPDRGTDTQYF. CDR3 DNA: TGCGCCAGCACTCCGGACAGGGGCACAGATACGCAGTATTTT.